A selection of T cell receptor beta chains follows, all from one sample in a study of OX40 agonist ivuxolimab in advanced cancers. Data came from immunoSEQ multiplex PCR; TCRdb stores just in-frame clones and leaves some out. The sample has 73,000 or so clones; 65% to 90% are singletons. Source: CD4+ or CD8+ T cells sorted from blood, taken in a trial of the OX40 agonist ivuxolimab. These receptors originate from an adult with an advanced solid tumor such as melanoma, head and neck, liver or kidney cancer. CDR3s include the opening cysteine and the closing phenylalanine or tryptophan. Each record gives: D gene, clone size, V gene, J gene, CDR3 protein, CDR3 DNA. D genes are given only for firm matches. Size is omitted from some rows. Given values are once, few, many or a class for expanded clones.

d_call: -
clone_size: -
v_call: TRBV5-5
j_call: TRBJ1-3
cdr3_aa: CASRYRDGGFIYF
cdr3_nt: TGTGCCAGCAGGTACCGGGACGGAGGCTTTATATATTTT

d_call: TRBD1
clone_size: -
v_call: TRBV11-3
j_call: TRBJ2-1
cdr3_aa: CASSLYRGSEQFF
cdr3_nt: TGTGCCAGCAGCTTGTACAGGGGAAGTGAGCAGTTCTTC

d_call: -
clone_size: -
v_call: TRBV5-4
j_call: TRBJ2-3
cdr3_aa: CASSLVGHTQYF
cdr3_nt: TGTGCCAGCAGCTTGGTAGGGCATACGCAGTATTTT

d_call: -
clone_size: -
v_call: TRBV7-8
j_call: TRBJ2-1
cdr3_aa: CASTAWGLEDNEQFF
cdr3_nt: TGTGCCAGCACCGCGTGGGGGCTTGAGGACAATGAGCAGTTCTTC

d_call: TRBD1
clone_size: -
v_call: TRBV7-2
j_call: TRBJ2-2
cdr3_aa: CASSLRTGTATGELFF
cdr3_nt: TGTGCCAGCAGCCTGCGGACAGGGACGGCCACCGGGGAGCTGTTTTTT

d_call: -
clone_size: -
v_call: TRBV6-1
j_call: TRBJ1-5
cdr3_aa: CAGSPRGNQPQHF
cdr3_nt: TGTGCCGGATCCCCACGGGGGAATCAGCCCCAGCATTTT

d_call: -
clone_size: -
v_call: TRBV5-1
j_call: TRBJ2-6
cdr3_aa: CASSLRTLYSGANVLTF
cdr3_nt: TGCGCCAGCAGCTTGCGGACCCTTTACTCTGGGGCCAACGTCCTGACTTTC

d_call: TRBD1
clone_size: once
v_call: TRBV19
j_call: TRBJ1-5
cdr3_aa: CASSVTGGQGNQPQHF
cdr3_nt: TGTGCCAGTAGTGTTACAGGGGGCCAGGGCAATCAGCCCCAGCATTTT

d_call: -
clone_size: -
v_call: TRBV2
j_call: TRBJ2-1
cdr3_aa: CASTLGLGSYNEQFF
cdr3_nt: TGTGCCAGCACTCTGGGGTTGGGTTCCTACAATGAGCAGTTCTTC

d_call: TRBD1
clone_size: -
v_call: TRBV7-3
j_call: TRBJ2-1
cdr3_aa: CASSSGTAINNEQFF
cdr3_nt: TGTGCCAGCAGTTCCGGGACAGCAATAAACAATGAGCAGTTCTTC

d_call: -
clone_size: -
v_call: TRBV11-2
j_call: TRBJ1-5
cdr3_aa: CASSPPRGRQDSNQPQHF
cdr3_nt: TGTGCCAGCAGCCCCCCCCGAGGGCGACAGGATAGCAATCAGCCCCAGCATTTT

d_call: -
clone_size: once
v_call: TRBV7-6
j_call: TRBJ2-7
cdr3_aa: CASSPNQGPYEQYF
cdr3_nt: TGTGCCAGCAGCCCGAACCAGGGGCCCTACGAGCAGTACTTC

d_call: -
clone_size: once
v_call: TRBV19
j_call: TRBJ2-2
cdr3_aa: CASRNRNTGELFF
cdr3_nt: TGTGCCAGTAGGAACAGGAACACCGGGGAGCTGTTTTTT

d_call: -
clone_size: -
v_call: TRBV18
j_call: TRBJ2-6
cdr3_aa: CASSPGVSGANVLTF
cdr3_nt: TGTGCCAGCTCACCAGGAGTCTCTGGGGCCAACGTCCTGACTTTC

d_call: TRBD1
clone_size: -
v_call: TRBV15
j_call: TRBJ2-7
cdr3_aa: CATSRATGQSYEQYF
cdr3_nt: TGTGCCACCAGCAGAGCAACGGGACAGTCCTACGAGCAGTACTTC

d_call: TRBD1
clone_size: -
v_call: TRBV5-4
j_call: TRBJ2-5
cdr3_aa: CASSPPRNDRGVGTQYF
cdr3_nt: TGTGCCAGCAGCCCCCCCCGAAATGACAGGGGAGTGGGGACCCAGTACTTC

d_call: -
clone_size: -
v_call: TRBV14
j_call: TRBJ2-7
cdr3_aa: CASSQVSLGEQYF
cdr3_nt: TGTGCCAGCAGCCAAGTGTCACTAGGCGAGCAGTACTTC

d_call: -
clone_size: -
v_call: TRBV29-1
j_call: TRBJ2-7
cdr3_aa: CSVGGQSDEQYF
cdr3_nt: TGCAGCGTTGGGGGACAATCCGACGAGCAGTACTTC

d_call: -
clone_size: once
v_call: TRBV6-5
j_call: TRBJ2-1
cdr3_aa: CASSSAHNEQFF
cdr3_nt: TGTGCCAGCAGTTCCGCGCACAATGAGCAGTTCTTC

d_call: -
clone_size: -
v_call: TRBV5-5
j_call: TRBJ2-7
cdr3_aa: CASSLVTSTASEQYF
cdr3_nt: TGTGCCAGCAGCTTGGTTACGTCGACGGCCAGCGAGCAGTACTTC

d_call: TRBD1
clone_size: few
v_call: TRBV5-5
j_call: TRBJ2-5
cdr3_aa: CASDRGQETQYF
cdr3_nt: TGTGCCAGCGACAGGGGCCAAGAGACCCAGTACTTC

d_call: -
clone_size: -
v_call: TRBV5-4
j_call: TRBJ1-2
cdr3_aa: CASSPEPQFYGYTF
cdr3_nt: TGTGCCAGCAGCCCCGAACCACAGTTCTATGGCTACACCTTC

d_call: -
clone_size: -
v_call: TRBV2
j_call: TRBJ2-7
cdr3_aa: CASRDHGYEQYF
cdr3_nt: TGTGCCAGCAGGGACCACGGGTACGAGCAGTACTTC

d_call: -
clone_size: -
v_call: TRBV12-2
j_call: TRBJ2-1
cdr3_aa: CASRPRVGGSANEQFF
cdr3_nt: TGTGCAAGTCGCCCCCGAGTGGGTGGCTCGGCCAATGAGCAGTTCTTC

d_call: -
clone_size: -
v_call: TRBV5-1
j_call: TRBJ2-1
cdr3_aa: CASSKPDSPSSYNEQFF
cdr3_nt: TGCGCCAGCAGCAAACCGGACAGCCCGAGCTCCTACAATGAGCAGTTCTTC

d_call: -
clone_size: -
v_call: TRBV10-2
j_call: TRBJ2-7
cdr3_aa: CASSEPWAASSYEQYF
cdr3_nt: TGCGCCAGCAGTGAGCCCTGGGCGGCAAGCTCCTACGAGCAGTACTTC

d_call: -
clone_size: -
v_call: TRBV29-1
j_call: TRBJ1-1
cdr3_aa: CSGGWPGGTEAFF
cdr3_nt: TGCAGCGGTGGCTGGCCAGGCGGGACTGAAGCTTTCTTT

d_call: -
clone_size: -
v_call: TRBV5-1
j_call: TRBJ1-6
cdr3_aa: CASSREPGSSYNSPLHF
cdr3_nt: TGCGCCAGCAGCCGAGAGCCCGGGAGCTCCTATAATTCACCCCTCCACTTT

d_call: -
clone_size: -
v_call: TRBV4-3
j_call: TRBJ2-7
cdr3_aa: CASSQGPTGLTYEQYF
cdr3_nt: TGCGCCAGCAGCCAAGGTCCCACAGGTTTGACCTACGAGCAGTACTTC

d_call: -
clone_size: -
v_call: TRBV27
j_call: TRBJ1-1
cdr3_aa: CASSWGKGSGEAFF
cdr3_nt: TGTGCCAGCAGTTGGGGAAAGGGTTCAGGTGAAGCTTTCTTT

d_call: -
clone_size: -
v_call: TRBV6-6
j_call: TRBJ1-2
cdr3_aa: CASTTDRGTNYGYTF
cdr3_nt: TGTGCCAGCACTACGGACCGGGGGACGAACTATGGCTACACCTTC

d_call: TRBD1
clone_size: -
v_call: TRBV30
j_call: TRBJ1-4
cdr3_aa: CAWKPTGVEKLFF
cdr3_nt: TGTGCCTGGAAGCCGACAGGGGTGGAAAAACTGTTTTTT

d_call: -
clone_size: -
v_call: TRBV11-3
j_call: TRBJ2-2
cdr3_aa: CASSFRGETGELFF
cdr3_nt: TGTGCCAGCAGCTTTAGGGGCGAAACCGGGGAGCTGTTTTTT

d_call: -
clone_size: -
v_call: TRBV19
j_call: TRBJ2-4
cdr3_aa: CASSIYLDTVAKNIQYF
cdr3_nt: TGTGCCAGTAGTATCTACCTAGACACGGTAGCCAAAAACATTCAGTACTTC

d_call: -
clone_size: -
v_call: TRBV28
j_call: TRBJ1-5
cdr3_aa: CASVTPGYSNQPQHF
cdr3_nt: TGTGCCAGCGTCACCCCGGGTTATAGCAATCAGCCCCAGCATTTT

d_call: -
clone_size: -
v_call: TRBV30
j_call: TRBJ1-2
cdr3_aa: CAWSVLVGYGYTF
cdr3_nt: TGTGCCTGGAGTGTACTGGTGGGTTATGGCTACACCTTC

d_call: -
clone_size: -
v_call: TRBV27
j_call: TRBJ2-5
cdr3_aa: CASSLLGQKETQYF
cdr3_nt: TGTGCCAGCAGTTTGCTTGGACAGAAAGAGACCCAGTACTTC

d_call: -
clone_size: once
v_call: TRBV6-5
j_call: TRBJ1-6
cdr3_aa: CASSPERYSPLHF
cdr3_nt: TGTGCCAGCAGCCCCGAGAGATATTCACCCCTCCACTTT

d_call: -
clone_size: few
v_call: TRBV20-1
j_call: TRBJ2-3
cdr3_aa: CSGGATDTQYF
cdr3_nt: TGCAGTGGGGGGGCCACAGATACGCAGTATTTT

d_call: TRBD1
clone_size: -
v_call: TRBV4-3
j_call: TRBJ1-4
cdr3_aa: CASSQVWTGSNVLFF
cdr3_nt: TGCGCCAGCAGCCAAGTGTGGACAGGGTCTAATGTGCTGTTTTTT

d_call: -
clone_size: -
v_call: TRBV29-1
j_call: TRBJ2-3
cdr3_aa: CSVERQKADTQYF
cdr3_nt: TGCAGCGTTGAGAGGCAGAAGGCAGATACGCAGTATTTT

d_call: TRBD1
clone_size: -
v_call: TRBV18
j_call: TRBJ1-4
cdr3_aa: CASSPNQGADEKLFF
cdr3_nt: TGTGCCAGCTCACCAAATCAGGGGGCGGATGAAAAACTGTTTTTT

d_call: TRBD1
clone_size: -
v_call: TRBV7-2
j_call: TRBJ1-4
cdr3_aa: CASSQGGQGREKLFF
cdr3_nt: TGTGCCAGCAGCCAAGGAGGACAGGGGAGGGAAAAACTGTTTTTT

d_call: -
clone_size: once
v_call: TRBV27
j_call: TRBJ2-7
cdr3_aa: CASRVNHRVGEQYF
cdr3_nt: TGTGCCAGCAGAGTAAACCACAGGGTTGGGGAGCAGTACTTC

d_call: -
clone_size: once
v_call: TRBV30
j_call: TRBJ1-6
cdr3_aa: CAWSRQESTPLHF
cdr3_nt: TGTGCCTGGAGTAGGCAGGAGTCGACACCCCTCCACTTT

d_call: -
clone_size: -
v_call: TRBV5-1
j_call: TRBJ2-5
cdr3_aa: CASSLAQETQYF
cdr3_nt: TGCGCCAGCAGCTTGGCCCAAGAGACCCAGTACTTC

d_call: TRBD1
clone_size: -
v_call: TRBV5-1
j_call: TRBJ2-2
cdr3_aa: CASSYGQGRFVNTGELFF
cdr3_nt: TGCGCCAGCAGCTACGGACAGGGGCGCTTTGTTAACACCGGGGAGCTGTTTTTT

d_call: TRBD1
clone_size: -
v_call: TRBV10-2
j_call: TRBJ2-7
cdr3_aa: CASSTTGEQYF
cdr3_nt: TGCGCCAGCAGTACGACAGGGGAGCAGTACTTC